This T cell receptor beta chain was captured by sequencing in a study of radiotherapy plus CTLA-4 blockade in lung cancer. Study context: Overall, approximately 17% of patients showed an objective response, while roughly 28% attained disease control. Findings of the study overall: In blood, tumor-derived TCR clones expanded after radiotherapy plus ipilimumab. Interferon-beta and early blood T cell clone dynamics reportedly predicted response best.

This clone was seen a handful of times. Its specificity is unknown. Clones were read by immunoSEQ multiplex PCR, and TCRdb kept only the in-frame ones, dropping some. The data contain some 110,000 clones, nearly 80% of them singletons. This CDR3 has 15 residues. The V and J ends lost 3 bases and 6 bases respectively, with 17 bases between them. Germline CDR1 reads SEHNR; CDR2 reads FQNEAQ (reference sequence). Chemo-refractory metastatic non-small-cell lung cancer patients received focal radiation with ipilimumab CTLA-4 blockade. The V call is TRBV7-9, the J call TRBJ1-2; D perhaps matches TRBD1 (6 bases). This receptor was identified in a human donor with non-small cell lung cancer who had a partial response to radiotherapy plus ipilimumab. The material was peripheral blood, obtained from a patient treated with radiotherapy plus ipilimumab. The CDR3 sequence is CASSFSTNRVHGYTF. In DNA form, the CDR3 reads TGTGCCAGCAGCTTCTCAACCAACAGGGTGCATGGCTACACCTTC. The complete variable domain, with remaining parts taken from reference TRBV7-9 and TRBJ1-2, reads DTGVSQNPRHKITKRGQNVTFRCDPISEHNRLYWYRQTLGQGPEFLTYFQNEAQLEKSRLLSDRFSAERPKGSFSTLEIQRTEQGDSAMYLCASSFSTNRVHGYTFGSGTRLTVV.